The subject of this entry is one TCR beta chain. The antigen is not known. These data come from a study of CD8+ T cells in alopecia areata. After isolation, RNA underwent reverse transcription to generate cDNA as the sequencing template. The repertoire was sequenced with immunoSEQ multiplex PCR; TCRdb's copy has only in-frame clones and lacks some. The repertoire holds about 190,000 clones, with around three fifths as singletons. The treatment here: oral pan-JAK inhibitor, 5-10 mg twice daily. Broader study findings: Affected lesional scalp, above all in alopecia totalis/universalis, was more clonal than normal scalp.

V was cut by 6 bases and J by 0 bases, with 3 bases left in between. This CDR3 is built from 11 residues. CDR1 SNHLY and CDR2 FYNNEI come from the germline V gene. The sequencing here drew on CD4+ T cells sorted from blood, taken at roughly week 49, from a patient treated with tofacitinib. The clonotype originates from a human donor with alopecia areata. The chain is built from TRBV2 and TRBJ2-7; D gene unclear. CDR3 sequence: CASRYSYEQYF. DNA of the CDR3: TGTGCCAGCAGGTACTCCTACGAGCAGTACTTC.